The present TCR beta chain was sequenced within a study of cytomegalovirus exposure and HLA in healthy donors. In the PCR, 60 Vbeta and 13 Jbeta primers were used. Generated by immunoSEQ multiplex PCR, the TCRdb table keeps only in-frame clones and is missing some. Of fewer than 55,000 clones listed, 72% are singletons. In the case of this clone: What it recognizes is unknown.

The germline V gene has CDR1 SQVTM and CDR2 ANQGSEA. V shed 6 bases, J shed 6 bases, and the junction held 7 bases outside the gene matches. The CDR3 covers 15 residues. Study-level points and caveats: Cytomegalovirus-associated status was assigned to 150 to 200 TCR beta chains. Prior analysis indicated that the majority of TCR beta V segments exhibited productivity approximately 87% or approximately 30% of the time.

The sequence came from a woman in her forties or fifties in good health and CMV-seropositive. The sample comprised PBMCs. V usage is TRBV29-1 and J usage is TRBJ2-2; 13 bases agree with TRBD2. CDR3 DNA: TGCAGCGTACTAGGACTAGCGGGAGTTTCCGGGGAGCTGTTTTTT. It yields the protein CSVLGLAGVSGELFF.